This is a list of T cell receptor beta chains from one sample in a study of shared clonotypes between healthy human individuals. Using immunoSEQ multiplex PCR, the repertoire was profiled, and TCRdb retains in-frame clones only, with some absent. In the table there are more than 1 million clones, about 80% of which are singletons. Sequences were obtained from memory CD4+ T cells from PBMCs. Source of these receptors: a man younger than 30 in good health. Some clones in this sample may be carry-over from other donors' samples. The CDR3 runs from the conserved cysteine through the conserved F or W. The order of the fields is V gene, J gene, D gene, clone size, CDR3 length, CDR3 protein, CDR3 DNA. D genes are given only for firm matches. Not every row has a clone size; where given, it reads once, few, many or a size class.

TRBV6-1	TRBJ1-2	.	.	14	CASSELGLDYGYTF	TGTGCCAGCAGTGAGTTGGGGTTAGACTATGGCTACACCTTC
TRBV14	TRBJ2-7	.	.	15	CASSQRRLAHYEQYF	TGTGCCAGCAGCCAACGACGGCTAGCACACTACGAGCAGTACTTC
TRBV18	TRBJ2-2	.	.	12	CASSSRTGELFF	TGTGCCAGCTCATCCCGGACCGGGGAGCTGTTTTTT
TRBV5-8	TRBJ2-3	TRBD2	.	17	CASSLVPSGRAVDTQYF	TGTGCCAGCAGCTTGGTTCCGAGCGGGAGGGCCGTAGATACGCAGTATTTT
TRBV27	TRBJ2-3	TRBD2	once	14	CASSLARREGTQYF	TGTGCCAGCAGTTTAGCGAGAAGGGAGGGTACGCAGTATTTT
TRBV9	TRBJ2-5	TRBD2	.	20	CASSVAPGTSGSAYQETQYF	TGTGCCAGCAGCGTAGCCCCGGGGACTAGCGGGAGTGCGTATCAAGAGACCCAGTACTTC
TRBV5-1	TRBJ1-1	.	.	15	CASSPVVGPNTEAFF	TGCGCCAGCAGCCCGGTTGTGGGGCCGAACACTGAAGCTTTCTTT
TRBV6-5	TRBJ2-7	.	.	13	CASSSHPSYEQYF	TGTGCCAGCAGTAGCCACCCCTCTTACGAGCAGTACTTC
TRBV5-1	TRBJ2-1	.	.	14	CASSSGSAGNEQFF	TGCGCCAGCAGCTCGGGATCCGCGGGCAATGAGCAGTTCTTC
TRBV4-3	TRBJ1-2	TRBD1	.	15	CASSQEEGAMGGYTF	TGCGCCAGCAGCCAAGAAGAGGGGGCGATGGGGGGCTACACCTTC
TRBV29-1	TRBJ1-2	.	.	8	CSVERYTF	TGCAGCGTTGAGCGGTACACCTTC
TRBV28	TRBJ2-1	.	few	12	CASRGSVNEQFF	TGTGCCAGCAGAGGGTCTGTCAATGAGCAGTTCTTC
TRBV9	TRBJ2-7	TRBD1	.	13	CASSARYRGEQYF	TGTGCCAGCAGCGCCCGTTACAGGGGCGAGCAGTACTTC
TRBV6-5	TRBJ2-3	.	.	12	CASKPSTDTQYF	TGTGCCAGCAAACCTTCGACAGATACGCAGTATTTT
TRBV20-1	TRBJ2-3	.	.	11	CSAAKGDTQYF	TGCAGTGCCGCTAAGGGGGATACGCAGTATTTT
TRBV11-1	TRBJ2-1	TRBD1	.	15	CASSPGQGVYNEQFF	TGTGCCAGCAGCCCAGGACAGGGAGTTTACAATGAGCAGTTCTTC
TRBV19	TRBJ1-2	.	few	13	CASNPTGRGGYTF	TGTGCCAGTAATCCAACAGGGAGGGGAGGCTACACCTTC
TRBV19	TRBJ1-4	TRBD1	.	14	CASSMGQNFEKLFF	TGTGCCAGTAGTATGGGACAGAATTTTGAAAAACTGTTTTTT
TRBV6-6	TRBJ1-1	.	.	15	CASSYPQGLNTEAFF	TGTGCCAGCAGTTACCCCCAGGGGTTGAACACTGAAGCTTTCTTT
TRBV15	TRBJ1-4	.	.	16	CATSRDSPDSREKLFF	TGTGCCACCAGCAGAGATTCACCCGACAGTCGCGAAAAACTGTTTTTT
TRBV2	TRBJ1-4	TRBD1	.	15	CASRQRTGGGEKLFF	TGTGCCAGCAGGCAGAGGACAGGGGGGGGTGAAAAACTGTTTTTT
TRBV7-2	TRBJ2-1	TRBD2	.	15	CASSLGSGTLNEQFF	TGTGCCAGCAGCTTGGGTAGCGGGACCCTGAATGAGCAGTTCTTC
TRBV5-6	TRBJ1-2	TRBD1	.	13	CASSKGQVDGYTF	TGTGCCAGCAGCAAGGGACAGGTGGACGGCTACACCTTC
TRBV4-1	TRBJ1-1	.	.	13	CASSRDGTVEAFF	TGCGCCAGCAGCCGAGACGGGACGGTTGAAGCTTTCTTT
TRBV7-2	TRBJ2-3	.	once	15	CASSLEAGSGDTQYF	TGTGCCAGCAGCTTAGAGGCGGGGTCAGGAGATACGCAGTATTTT
TRBV7-2	TRBJ2-5	.	few	15	CASSLASWEQETQYF	TGTGCCAGCAGCTTAGCGAGTTGGGAACAAGAGACCCAGTACTTC
TRBV11-2	TRBJ2-1	TRBD2	.	15	CASSFRGGSWYEQFF	TGTGCCAGCAGCTTTCGAGGCGGGAGTTGGTATGAGCAGTTCTTC
TRBV5-6	TRBJ2-7	.	.	16	CASSRYRTGLNYEQYF	TGTGCCAGCAGCCGCTACCGGACGGGACTGAACTACGAGCAGTACTTC
TRBV7-6	TRBJ2-5	TRBD1	.	15	CASSLPAGGQETQYF	TGTGCCAGCAGCTTACCGGCAGGGGGCCAAGAGACCCAGTACTTC
TRBV2	TRBJ1-2	.	.	15	CASSERQGRLSGYTF	TGTGCCAGCAGTGAACGCCAGGGGCGTTTGTCCGGCTACACCTTC
TRBV6-5	TRBJ1-1	.	.	12	CASSYTSMGAFF	TGTGCCAGCAGTTATACAAGTATGGGGGCTTTCTTT
TRBV5-1	TRBJ2-1	TRBD2	.	16	CASTLSRAGASNEQFF	TGCGCCAGTACCCTTAGCAGAGCGGGAGCATCGAATGAGCAGTTCTTC
TRBV6-1	TRBJ1-5	.	many	15	CAGGEPFYSNQPQHF	TGTGCCGGGGGGGAGCCATTCTATAGCAATCAGCCCCAGCATTTT
TRBV7-2	TRBJ2-3	.	once	13	CARSGGPTDTQYF	TGTGCCCGTTCCGGGGGACCCACAGATACGCAGTATTTT
TRBV11-2	TRBJ2-3	TRBD2	.	16	CASSLTSGSTTDTQYF	TGTGCCAGCAGCTTAACTAGCGGGAGTACTACAGATACGCAGTATTTT
TRBV28	TRBJ2-3	TRBD2	few	15	CASSRGTSGTDTQYF	TGTGCCAGCAGCCGAGGGACTAGCGGCACAGATACGCAGTATTTT
TRBV11-3	TRBJ2-3	TRBD2	.	16	CASSWRLAGETDTQYF	TGTGCCAGCAGCTGGAGACTAGCGGGAGAGACAGATACGCAGTATTTT
TRBV29-1	TRBJ2-7	.	.	13	CSVSPKGSYEQYF	TGCAGCGTTAGCCCTAAGGGGTCCTACGAGCAGTACTTC
TRBV2	TRBJ1-1	TRBD1	.	15	CASAEEGTANTEAFF	TGTGCCAGCGCGGAAGAAGGGACAGCCAACACTGAAGCTTTCTTT
TRBV7-3	TRBJ2-1	.	.	14	CASSAQQGSGEQFF	TGTGCCAGCAGCGCGCAGCAGGGGAGTGGTGAGCAGTTCTTC
TRBV4-3	TRBJ2-2	.	.	15	CASSQERGGTGELFF	TGCGCCAGCAGCCAAGAACGGGGTGGGACCGGGGAGCTGTTTTTT
TRBV11-2	TRBJ2-7	TRBD1	once	16	CASQPLTGDVSYEQYF	TGTGCCAGTCAACCCCTTACAGGGGATGTCTCCTACGAGCAGTACTTC
TRBV6-5	TRBJ1-1	TRBD1	few	14	CASSTGASVPRAFF	TGTGCCAGCAGTACAGGGGCCTCTGTCCCCCGAGCTTTCTTT
TRBV9	TRBJ1-1	TRBD1	.	19	CASSAAHGQGAGQNTEAFF	TGTGCCAGCAGCGCGGCCCACGGACAGGGGGCGGGCCAGAACACTGAAGCTTTCTTT
TRBV2	TRBJ1-1	TRBD1	few	13	CASKRDSNTEAFF	TGTGCCAGCAAACGGGACAGCAACACTGAAGCTTTCTTT
TRBV28	TRBJ1-6	.	.	16	CASRSQGDGSYSPLHF	TGTGCCAGCAGGTCCCAAGGGGACGGCTCCTATTCACCCCTCCACTTT
TRBV5-1	TRBJ2-3	TRBD2	few	16	CASSLGTSGRTDTQYF	TGCGCCAGCAGCTTGGGGACTAGCGGGAGGACAGATACGCAGTATTTT
TRBV2	TRBJ2-1	TRBD2	.	17	CASSGPPSGRAGNEQFF	TGTGCCAGCAGTGGACCCCCTAGCGGGAGGGCGGGCAATGAGCAGTTCTTC
TRBV27	TRBJ2-1	TRBD2	.	14	CASSWGLAGDEQFF	TGTGCCAGCAGTTGGGGACTAGCGGGGGACGAGCAGTTCTTC
TRBV2	TRBJ2-3	.	.	14	CASSRHTTADTQYF	TGTGCCAGCAGCCGCCACACGACGGCAGATACGCAGTATTTT
TRBV27	TRBJ2-2	.	once	16	CASRLTTGSGTGELFF	TGTGCCAGCAGACTAACTACAGGGTCGGGAACCGGGGAGCTGTTTTTT
TRBV20-1	TRBJ1-2	TRBD1	.	11	CSADRGYGYTF	TGCAGTGCTGACAGGGGTTATGGCTACACCTTC
TRBV5-1	TRBJ2-2	TRBD2	.	18	CASSLAASGSMSTGELFF	TGCGCCAGCAGCTTGGCGGCTAGCGGGAGTATGAGCACCGGGGAGCTGTTTTTT
TRBV4-1	TRBJ1-5	.	few	14	CASSHGGPNQPQHF	TGCGCCAGCAGCCACGGGGGACCTAATCAGCCCCAGCATTTT
TRBV28	TRBJ2-6	.	.	15	CASSLRLSGANVLTF	TGTGCCAGCAGTTTACGGCTCTCTGGGGCCAACGTCCTGACTTTC
TRBV18	TRBJ2-7	TRBD1	once	15	CASSPPQGASYEQYF	TGTGCCAGCTCACCACCGCAGGGGGCAAGTTACGAGCAGTACTTC
TRBV4-2	TRBJ2-3	TRBD2	.	17	CASSQVAATQRGDTQYF	TGTGCCAGCAGCCAAGTTGCCGCGACTCAGCGGGGAGATACGCAGTATTTT
TRBV27	TRBJ1-3	.	.	19	CASSLMGGLGDNSGNTIYF	TGTGCCAGCAGTTTGATGGGCGGGTTGGGGGACAACTCTGGAAACACCATATATTTT
TRBV4-1	TRBJ1-1	.	few	14	CASSQDERGTEAFF	TGCGCCAGCAGCCAAGATGAAAGGGGTACTGAAGCTTTCTTT